The present entry profiles one T cell receptor (beta chain) with its context. Data came from immunoSEQ multiplex PCR; TCRdb stores just in-frame clones and leaves some out. The sample includes roughly 100,000 clones, 75% to 95% seen only once; the top ten take 1.6%. The data belong to a study of T cell changes during pregnancy in multiple sclerosis. The CDR3 is made up of 14 amino acids. In germline, CDR1 is SGHRS, CDR2 YFSETQ. Trimming removed 3 bases from V and 0 bases from J, with 9 bases in between. The receptor's source is a female donor with multiple sclerosis, enrolled in a pregnancy study. The J gene is TRBJ2-5, the V gene TRBV5-1; D is possibly TRBD2 (5 bases). The material was peripheral blood, obtained before pregnancy. Here the CDR3 DNA reads TGCGCCAGCAGCTCGAGGGTATACCAAGAGACCCAGTACTTC. Translated, it gives CASSSRVYQETQYF.